This T cell receptor beta chain comes out of a study of CD8 T cells in Susac syndrome. On the study more broadly: Treatment at blood withdrawal was none, corticosteroids, or intravenous immunoglobulin alone in Susac syndrome patients.

Blood CD8+ and CD4+ T cells underwent high-throughput TCR beta sequencing. Roughly 0.5 to 1 ug RNA was reverse transcribed with random hexamers. It was immunoSEQ multiplex PCR that amplified TCR beta CDR3 across 54 Vbeta and 13 Jbeta. TCRdb called the immunoSEQ multiplex PCR reads again in MiXCR, with one record for every CDR3 protein. Here the sample spans about 150,000 distinct CDR3 sequences, more than 85% being singletons. Sequenced input: CD8+ T cells from PBMCs. This clonotype originated in a human donor with Susac syndrome.

The CDR3 loop is CASSPLGTGAFF. CDR3 DNA: TGTGCCAGCAGCCCCCTCGGTACAGGGGCTTTCTTT. The J gene is TRBJ1-1, the V gene TRBV14, with D tentatively TRBD1 (6 bases). The V and J ends lost 4 bases and 11 bases respectively, with 14 bases between them. The CDR3 has 12 residues. Germline CDR1 and CDR2: SGHDN and FVKESK.